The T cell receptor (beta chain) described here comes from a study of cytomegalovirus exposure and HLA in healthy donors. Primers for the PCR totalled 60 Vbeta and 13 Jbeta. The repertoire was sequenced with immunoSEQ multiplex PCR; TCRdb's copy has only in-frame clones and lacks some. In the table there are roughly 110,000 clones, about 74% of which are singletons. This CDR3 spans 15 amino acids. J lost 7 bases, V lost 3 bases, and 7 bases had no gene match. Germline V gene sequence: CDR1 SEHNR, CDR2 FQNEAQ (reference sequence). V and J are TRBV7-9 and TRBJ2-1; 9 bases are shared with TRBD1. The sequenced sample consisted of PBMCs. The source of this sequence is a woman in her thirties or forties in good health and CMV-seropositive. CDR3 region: CASSFRDRVPNEQFF. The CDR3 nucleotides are TGTGCCAGCAGCTTCAGGGACAGGGTACCGAATGAGCAGTTCTTC. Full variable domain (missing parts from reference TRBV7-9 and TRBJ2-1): DTGVSQNPRHKITKRGQNVTFRCDPISEHNRLYWYRQTLGQGPEFLTYFQNEAQLEKSRLLSDRFSAERPKGSFSTLEIQRTEQGDSAMYLCASSFRDRVPNEQFFGPGTRLTVL.